What follows describes a single T cell receptor beta chain. The data were obtained in a study of shared clonotypes between healthy human individuals. Produced via immunoSEQ multiplex PCR; TCRdb's table is partial and in-frame only. The sample contains 2 million to 2.5 million clones, approximately 94% of which appear only once. Germline CDR1 and CDR2: SNHLY and FYNNEI. V lost 2 bases and J lost 10, with 16 bases in between. The CDR3 length is 14 residues. V gene TRBV2 combines with J gene TRBJ2-3; D is possibly TRBD1 (6 bases). Sequenced input: naive CD4+ T cells sorted from blood. The subset was: CD45RA+ positively selected. The TCR originated in a young man in good health. The CDR3 nucleotides are TGTGCCAGCAGTGAACGCCGGGACACCGAGGCGCAGTATTTT. It is translated as CASSERRDTEAQYF.